This T cell receptor (beta chain) was sequenced in a study of blood T cell repertoires in COVID-19. As regards this clone: The same CDR3 is also encoded by other DNA sequences in this sample.

The V segment lost 1 base and the J segment 1 base; nucleotides outside the gene matches: 0. Germline values: CDR1 SGHNT, CDR2 YENEEA. The CDR3 is 16 amino acids. Data came from immunoSEQ multiplex PCR; TCRdb stores just in-frame clones and leaves some out. The repertoire includes 300,000 or so clones, approximately 90% of them detected once, and 5.5% to 8.5% sits in the top ten. The chain has TRBV11-3 and TRBJ2-3, with 12 bases identical to TRBD2. Specimen: peripheral blood. The TCR was taken from a woman aged 25 to 39 who had recovered from COVID-19. The chain's CDR3 is CASSLGLAGGTDTQYF. The CDR3 DNA sequence: TGTGCCAGCAGCTTAGGACTAGCGGGGGGCACAGATACGCAGTATTTT.